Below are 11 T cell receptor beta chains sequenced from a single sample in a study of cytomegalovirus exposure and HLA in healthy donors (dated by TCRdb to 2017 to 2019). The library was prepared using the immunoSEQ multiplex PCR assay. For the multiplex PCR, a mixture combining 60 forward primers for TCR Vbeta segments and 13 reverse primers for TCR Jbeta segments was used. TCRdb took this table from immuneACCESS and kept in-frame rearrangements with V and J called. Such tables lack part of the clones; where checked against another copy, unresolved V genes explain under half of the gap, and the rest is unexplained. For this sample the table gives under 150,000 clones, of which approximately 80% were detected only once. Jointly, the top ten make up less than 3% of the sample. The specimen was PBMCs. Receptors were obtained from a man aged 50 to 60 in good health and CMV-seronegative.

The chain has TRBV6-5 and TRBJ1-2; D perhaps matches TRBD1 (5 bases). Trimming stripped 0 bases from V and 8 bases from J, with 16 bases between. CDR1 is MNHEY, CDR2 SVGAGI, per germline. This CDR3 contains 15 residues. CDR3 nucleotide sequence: TGTGCCAGCAGTTACTCGCCTGGGGGGACCGGCGGCTACACCTTC. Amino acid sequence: CASSYSPGGTGGYTF.

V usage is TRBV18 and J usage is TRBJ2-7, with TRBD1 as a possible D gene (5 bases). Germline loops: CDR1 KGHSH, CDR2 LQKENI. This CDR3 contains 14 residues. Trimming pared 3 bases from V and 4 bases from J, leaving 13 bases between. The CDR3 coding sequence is TGTGCCAGCTCACCTAATCAGGGTGAGTACGAGCAGTACTTC. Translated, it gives CASSPNQGEYEQYF.

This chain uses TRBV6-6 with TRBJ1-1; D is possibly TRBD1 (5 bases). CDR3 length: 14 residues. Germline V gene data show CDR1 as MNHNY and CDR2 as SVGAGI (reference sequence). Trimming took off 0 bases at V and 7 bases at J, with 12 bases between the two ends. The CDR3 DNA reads TGTGCCAGCAGTTACTCGCGTACGGGGGTTGAAGCTTTCTTT. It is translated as CASSYSRTGVEAFF.

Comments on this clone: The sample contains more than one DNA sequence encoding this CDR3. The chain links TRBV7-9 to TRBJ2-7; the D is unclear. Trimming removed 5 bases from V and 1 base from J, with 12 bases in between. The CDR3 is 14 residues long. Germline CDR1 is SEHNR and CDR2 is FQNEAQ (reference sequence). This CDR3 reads CASSPPGSSYEQYF. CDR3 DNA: TGTGCCAGCAGCCCACCCGGGTCTTCCTACGAGCAGTACTTC.

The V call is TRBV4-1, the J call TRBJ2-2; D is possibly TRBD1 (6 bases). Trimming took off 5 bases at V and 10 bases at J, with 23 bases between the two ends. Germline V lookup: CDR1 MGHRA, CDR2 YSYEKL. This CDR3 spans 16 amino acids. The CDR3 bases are TGCGCCAGCAGCAGCCCCGGGACAACCTTACGGGTGGAGCTGTTTTTT. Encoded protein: CASSSPGTTLRVELFF.

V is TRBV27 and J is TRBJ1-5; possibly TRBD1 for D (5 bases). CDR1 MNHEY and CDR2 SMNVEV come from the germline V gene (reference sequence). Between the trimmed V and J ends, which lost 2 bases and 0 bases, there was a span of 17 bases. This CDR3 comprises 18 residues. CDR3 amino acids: CASSLGWGRGNSNQPQHF. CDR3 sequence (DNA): TGTGCCAGCAGTTTAGGTTGGGGTAGGGGAAATAGCAATCAGCCCCAGCATTTT.

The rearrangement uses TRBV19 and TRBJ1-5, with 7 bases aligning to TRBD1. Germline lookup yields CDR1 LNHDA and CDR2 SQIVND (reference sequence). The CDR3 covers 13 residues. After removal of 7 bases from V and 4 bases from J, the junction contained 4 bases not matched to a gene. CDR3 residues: CASTDRENQPQHF. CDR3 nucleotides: TGTGCCAGTACCGACAGGGAGAATCAGCCCCAGCATTTT.

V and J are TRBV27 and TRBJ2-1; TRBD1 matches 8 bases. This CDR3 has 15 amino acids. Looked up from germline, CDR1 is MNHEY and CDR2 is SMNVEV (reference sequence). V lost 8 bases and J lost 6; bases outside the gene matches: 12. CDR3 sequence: CASVSGTGAFNEQFF. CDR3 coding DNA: TGTGCCAGCGTATCCGGGACAGGAGCCTTCAATGAGCAGTTCTTC.

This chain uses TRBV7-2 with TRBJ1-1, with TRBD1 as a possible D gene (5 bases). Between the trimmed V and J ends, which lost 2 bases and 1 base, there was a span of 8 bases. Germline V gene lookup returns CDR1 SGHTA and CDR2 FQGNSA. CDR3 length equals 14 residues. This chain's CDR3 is CASSLSTGNTEAFF. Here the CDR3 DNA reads TGTGCCAGCAGCTTAAGCACAGGGAACACTGAAGCTTTCTTT.

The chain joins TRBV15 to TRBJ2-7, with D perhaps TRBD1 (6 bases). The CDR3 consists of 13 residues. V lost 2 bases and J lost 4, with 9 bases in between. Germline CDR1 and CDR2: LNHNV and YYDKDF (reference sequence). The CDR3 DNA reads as TGTGCCACCAGCAGAATAACAGGGTACGAGCAGTACTTC. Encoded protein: CATSRITGYEQYF.

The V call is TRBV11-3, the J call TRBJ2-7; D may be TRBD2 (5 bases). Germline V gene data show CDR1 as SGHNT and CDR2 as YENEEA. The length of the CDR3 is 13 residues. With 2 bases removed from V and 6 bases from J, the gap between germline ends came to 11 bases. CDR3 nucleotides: TGTGCCAGCAGCTTAACGAGGGTAACCGAGCAGTACTTC. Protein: CASSLTRVTEQYF.